Below, 22 T cell receptor beta chains from the same sample are listed, as sequenced in a study of CD8+CD57+ T cells in acquired aplastic anemia. Using genomic DNA as the template, TCR beta VDJ and CDR3 profiling was carried out. MiXCR was run by TCRdb on the reads, yielding one entry per CDR3 protein. The repertoire includes 150,000 to 200,000 distinct CDR3 sequences, less than 60% of them detected once, and 3.2% sits in the top ten. Patients included in sequencing had previously demonstrated CD8+CD57+ cell expansion by flow cytometry. The sequenced material came from sorted CD4+, CD8+, or CD8+CD57+ T cells (not recorded which) from PBMCs. All receptors derive from a human donor with aplastic anemia.

The chain recombines TRBV11-3 with TRBJ2-5; no reliable D call. V lost 4 bases to trimming and J lost 4 bases, with 4 bases between them. The germline CDR1 and CDR2 sequences are SGHNT and YENEEA. CDR3 length: 11 amino acids. CDR3 coding DNA: TGTGCCAGCAGCTCACCAGAGACCCAGTACTTC. Its translation: CASSSPETQYF.

The rearrangement links TRBV24-1 to TRBJ1-3; TRBD1 matches at 9 bases. The CDR3 loop spans 14 amino acids. With 6 bases clipped from V and 2 bases from J, the junction kept 1 base outside the gene matches. Germline assignment: CDR1 KGHDR and CDR2 SFDVKD. The CDR3 sequence is CATSRQGAGNTIYF. The CDR3 DNA follows: TGTGCCACCAGTCGACAGGGGGCTGGAAACACCATATATTTT.

The chain recombines TRBV20-1 with TRBJ1-2; 7 bases match TRBD1. The CDR3 is made up of 12 amino acids. J was trimmed by 9 bases and V by 6 bases; bases with no gene match: 10. The V gene's germline CDR1 is DFQATT and CDR2 SNEGSKA (reference sequence). The CDR3 DNA reads TGCAGTGCACTCGGGACAGTAGGGAGCTACACCTTC. Translated, it gives CSALGTVGSYTF.

The chain couples TRBV19 to TRBJ2-3; D is unclear. CDR3 size: 13 residues. Trimming left V 3 bases short and J 4 bases short, with 8 bases between. The germline V gene has CDR1 LNHDA and CDR2 SQIVND (reference sequence). CDR3 loop: CASSIQSSDTQYF. CDR3 DNA sequence: TGTGCCAGTAGTATCCAATCTTCAGATACGCAGTATTTT.

Points on this clonotype: This may be a read error, as it is one base from a much larger clone. This sequence joins TRBV10-3 and TRBJ1-5; 9 bases match TRBD1. In germline, CDR1 is ENHRY, CDR2 SYGVKD. There are 15 residues in the CDR3. The trim removed 6 bases at V and 2 bases at J, leaving 5 bases unmatched. The CDR3 is CAISRGQGGNQPQHF. CDR3 bases: TGTGCCATCAGCAGGGGACAGGGAGGCAATCAGCCCCAGCATTTT.

This clonotype was counted ten times or more. This chain connects TRBV28 to TRBJ1-2; 9 bases line up with TRBD1. With V trimmed by 11 bases and J by 0 bases, 7 bases remained unmatched. Germline V CDR1 and CDR2: MDHEN, SYDVKM. The CDR3 is 14 residues long. The DNA of the CDR3 is TGTGCCCTAAAGACAGGGGGGTCTAACTATGGCTACACCTTC. Translating it yields CALKTGGSNYGYTF.

This chain uses TRBV20-1 with TRBJ1-2, with 10 bases lining up with TRBD1. This CDR3 has 12 amino acids. Germline V gene data show CDR1 as DFQATT and CDR2 as SNEGSKA (reference sequence). V trimming: 5 bases; J trimming: 4 bases; junction bases outside the gene matches: 1. CDR3 amino acids: CSAGTGAYGYTF. Written as DNA, the CDR3 is TGCAGTGCTGGGACAGGGGCCTATGGCTACACCTTC.

This clonotype has a handful of counts. A much more abundant neighbour one base away suggests this may be a read error. CDR3 sequence (DNA): TGTGCCAGCAGCCCCGGTGGAGGGGCGGGGCGTACGCAGTATTTT. It specifies CASSPGGGAGRTQYF. This chain joins TRBV11-1 and TRBJ2-3, with D possibly matching TRBD2 (6 bases). This CDR3 comprises 15 residues. Trimming removed 5 bases at V and 8 bases at J, with 20 bases between. CDR1 SGHAT and CDR2 FQDESV come from the germline V gene (reference sequence). Full variable domain (remainder filled in from reference TRBV11-1 and TRBJ2-3): EAEVAQSPRYKITEKSQAVAFWCDPISGHATLYWYRQILGQGPELLVQFQDESVVDDSQLPKDRFSAERLKGVDSTLKIQPAELGDSAMYLCASSPGGGAGRTQYFGPGTRLTVL.

This clonotype was seen once. CDR3 nucleotides: TGTGCCACCACTAGCGGGGGGCCCTCGGGGACCCAGTACTTC. Amino acids: CATTSGGPSGTQYF. The chain employs TRBV24-1 and TRBJ2-5, with 11 bases aligning to TRBD2. This CDR3 contains 14 residues. Germline values: CDR1 KGHDR, CDR2 SFDVKD. V shed 8 bases, J shed 7 bases, and the junction held 8 bases outside the gene matches.

This clonotype was found many times. The rearrangement joins TRBV7-2 to TRBJ2-3; D remains ambiguous. CDR1 is SGHTA, CDR2 FQGNSA, per germline. V shed 0 bases and J shed 8 bases, with 6 bases lying between them. The CDR3 runs 12 residues. As DNA, the CDR3 is TGTGCCAGCAGCTTAGCGTCCGCTACGCAGTATTTT. The encoded protein is CASSLASATQYF.

V usage is TRBV2 and J usage is TRBJ2-7; TRBD2 matches at 10 bases. J lost 7 bases, V lost 10 bases, and 13 bases had no gene match. The CDR3 spans 14 residues. Germline CDR1 is SNHLY and CDR2 is FYNNEI. DNA of the CDR3: TGTGCCACCGATACGGGACTAGCGTTTGGGGAGCAGTACTTC. This codes for CATDTGLAFGEQYF.

Notes on this clonotype: At one boundary the junction diverges from the germline segment, which might be a read error. This rearrangement joins TRBV7-3 to TRBJ2-7; D remains ambiguous. Germline CDR1 is SGHTA and CDR2 is FQGTGA. The CDR3 runs to 13 residues. CDR3 nucleotide sequence: TGCGCCAGCAGCCAAGTTGGGTCCTACGAGCAGTACTTC. It yields the protein CASSQVGSYEQYF.

The chain carries TRBV20-1 and TRBJ1-2; 9 bases line up with TRBD1. The CDR3 contains 13 residues. V shed 6 bases and J 5 bases; nucleotides not matched to a gene: 7. Germline lookup yields CDR1 DFQATT and CDR2 SNEGSKA (reference sequence). The CDR3: CSASRGQGYGYTF. The CDR3, as DNA: TGCAGTGCCAGCAGGGGACAGGGATATGGCTACACCTTC.

This clonotype was counted many times. The chain couples TRBV12-3 or TRBV12-4 to TRBJ1-2; 8 bases match TRBD1. V trimming: 0 bases; J trimming: 4 bases; junction bases outside the gene matches: 1. This CDR3 is built from 14 residues. The CDR3 DNA sequence: TGTGCCAGCAGTTTAGCGCAGGGGGCCTATGGCTACACCTTC. This encodes CASSLAQGAYGYTF.

V usage is TRBV7-8 and J usage is TRBJ2-5; D ambiguous. CDR1 and CDR2 from the germline V gene are SGHVS and FQNEAQ. The V gene lost 5 bases and the J gene lost 3 bases, with 7 bases spanning the gap. This CDR3 is built from 12 residues. CDR3 nucleotides: TGTGCCAGCAGCCCTATTGAAGAGACCCAGTACTTC. Translated, it gives CASSPIEETQYF.

This chain links TRBV7-9 with TRBJ1-6; D gene uncertain. Germline values: CDR1 SEHNR, CDR2 FQNEAQ (reference sequence). This CDR3 is built from 14 residues. The V and J ends lost 1 base and 7 bases respectively, with 8 bases between them. The CDR3 nucleotides read TGTGCCAGCAGCTTAGACGGTGACAATTCACCCCTCCACTTT. Its translation is CASSLDGDNSPLHF. Using reference TRBV7-9 and TRBJ1-6 for the parts outside the CDR3, the full variable domain is DTGVSQNPRHKITKRGQNVTFRCDPISEHNRLYWYRQTLGQGPEFLTYFQNEAQLEKSRLLSDRFSAERPKGSFSTLEIQRTEQGDSAMYLCASSLDGDNSPLHFGNGTRLTVT.

To note about this clonotype: This may arise from a read error, as a much more abundant clone is one base away. DNA of the CDR3: TGTGCCAGCAGCCGACCGGGACACCCGAAGCAGTACGTC. Translated, it gives CASSRPGHPKQYV. This sequence joins TRBV13 and TRBJ2-7; D might be TRBD1 (6 bases). This CDR3 is built from 13 residues. V was clipped by 5 bases and J by 8 bases, with 16 bases between them. Per the germline V gene, CDR1 is PRHDT and CDR2 is FYEKMQ (reference sequence).

This clonotype was detected ten times or more. V and J are TRBV25-1 and TRBJ1-4; perhaps TRBD1 as D (6 bases). There are 16 residues in the CDR3. The V end was cut by 3 bases, the J end by 8 bases, with 19 bases between. Germline loops: CDR1 MGHDK, CDR2 SYGVNS. The CDR3 protein is CASSDHGEGGSEKLFF. The CDR3 DNA follows: TGTGCCAGCAGTGATCACGGGGAAGGGGGGAGCGAAAAACTGTTTTTT.

This clonotype was counted many times. The chain joins TRBV20-1 to TRBJ1-5; the D is unclear. CDR1 DFQATT and CDR2 SNEGSKA come from the germline V gene (reference sequence). This CDR3 contains 13 residues. V lost 7 bases to trimming and J lost 6 bases, with 16 bases between them. The CDR3: CSVSASPGQPQHF. DNA of the CDR3: TGCAGTGTGTCGGCCAGTCCCGGTCAGCCCCAGCATTTT.

The V call is TRBV7-3, the J call TRBJ1-2; D is undetermined. The V and J ends lost 2 bases and 1 base respectively, with 5 bases between them. The CDR3 sequence is 13 residues long. CDR1 is SGHTA and CDR2 is FQGTGA in the germline V gene. CDR3 in amino acids: CASSLALNYGYTF. In nucleotides, the CDR3 is TGTGCCAGCAGCTTAGCGCTTAACTATGGCTACACCTTC.

The chain uses TRBV6-4 and TRBJ2-7, with TRBD2 matching over 14 bases. With V trimmed by 3 bases and J by 7 bases, 5 bases remained unmatched. There are 15 residues in the CDR3. Germline values: CDR1 MRHNA, CDR2 SNTAGT. This chain's CDR3 is CASSETSGGAREQYF. The CDR3 DNA follows: TGTGCCAGCAGTGAGACTAGCGGGGGGGCCCGGGAGCAGTACTTC.

The sample holds many counts of this clonotype. The chain carries TRBV4-1 and TRBJ1-3, with a tentative D call TRBD1 (5 bases). The germline gives CDR1 MGHRA, CDR2 YSYEKL. V was shortened by 3 bases and J by 2 bases, with 8 bases between the two germline ends. The CDR3 has 14 amino acids. The CDR3, as DNA: TGCGCCAGCAGCCAGGCAGGGACTGGAAACACCATATATTTT. This gives the protein CASSQAGTGNTIYF.